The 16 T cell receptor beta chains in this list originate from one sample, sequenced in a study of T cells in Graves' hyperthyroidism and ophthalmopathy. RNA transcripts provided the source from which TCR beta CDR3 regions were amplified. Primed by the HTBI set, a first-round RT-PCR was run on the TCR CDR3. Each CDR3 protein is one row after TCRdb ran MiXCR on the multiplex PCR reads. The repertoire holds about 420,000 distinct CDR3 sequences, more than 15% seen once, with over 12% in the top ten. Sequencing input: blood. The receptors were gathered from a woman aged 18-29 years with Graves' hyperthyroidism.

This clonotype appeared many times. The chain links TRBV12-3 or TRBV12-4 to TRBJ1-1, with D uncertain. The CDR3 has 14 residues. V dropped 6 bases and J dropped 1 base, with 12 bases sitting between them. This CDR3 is CASRKDLSNTEAFF. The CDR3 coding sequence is TGTGCCAGCAGAAAAGATTTATCGAACACTGAAGCTTTCTTT.

Here the CDR3 DNA reads TGTGCCAGCTCACCAGGAGGGAAAGGCTATGGCTACACCTTC. The encoded protein is CASSPGGKGYGYTF. The rearrangement uses TRBV18 and TRBJ1-2; no firm D call. The germline V gene has CDR1 KGHSH and CDR2 LQKENI. The CDR3 totals 14 residues. Trimming took off 2 bases at V and 4 bases at J, with 11 bases between the two ends.

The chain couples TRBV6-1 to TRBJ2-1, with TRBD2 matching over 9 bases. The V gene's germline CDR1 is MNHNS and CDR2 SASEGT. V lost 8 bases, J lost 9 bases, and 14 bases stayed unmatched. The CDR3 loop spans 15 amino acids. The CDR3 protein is CASSTDPSGTSEQFF. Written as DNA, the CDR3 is TGTGCCAGCTCAACCGACCCTAGCGGGACCAGTGAGCAGTTCTTC.

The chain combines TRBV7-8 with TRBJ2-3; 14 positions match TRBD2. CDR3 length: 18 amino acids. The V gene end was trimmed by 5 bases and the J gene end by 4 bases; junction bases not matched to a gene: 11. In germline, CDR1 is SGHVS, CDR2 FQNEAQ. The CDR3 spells CASSLELGLAGGADTQYF. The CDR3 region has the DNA TGTGCCAGCAGCCTCGAGCTCGGACTAGCGGGGGGCGCAGATACGCAGTATTTT.

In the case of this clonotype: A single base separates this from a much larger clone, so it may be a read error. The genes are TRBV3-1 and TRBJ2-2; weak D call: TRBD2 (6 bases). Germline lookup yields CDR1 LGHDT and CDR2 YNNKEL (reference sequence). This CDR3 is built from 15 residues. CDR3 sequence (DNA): TGTGCCAGCAGCCAAGCCGGGAGTATTGGCGGGGAGCTGCTTTTT. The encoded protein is CASSQAGSIGGELLF.

CDR3 sequence: CASSQGRGTLGSSGNTIYF. The DNA for the CDR3 is TGCGCCAGCAGCCAAGGGCGGGGGACCCTGGGGTCCTCTGGAAACACCATATATTTT. The rearrangement uses TRBV4-1 and TRBJ1-3, with D perhaps TRBD1 (5 bases). V was shortened by 1 base and J by 0 bases, with 19 bases between the two germline ends. In germline, CDR1 is MGHRA, CDR2 YSYEKL. CDR3 length equals 19 residues.

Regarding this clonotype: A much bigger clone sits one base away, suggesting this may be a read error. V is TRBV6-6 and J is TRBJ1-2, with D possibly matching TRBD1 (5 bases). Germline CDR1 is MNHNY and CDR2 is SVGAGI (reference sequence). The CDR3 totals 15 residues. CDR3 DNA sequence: TGTGCCTGCAGTTACTCGGGGGTGGGGAACTATGGCTACACCTTC. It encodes CACSYSGVGNYGYTF.

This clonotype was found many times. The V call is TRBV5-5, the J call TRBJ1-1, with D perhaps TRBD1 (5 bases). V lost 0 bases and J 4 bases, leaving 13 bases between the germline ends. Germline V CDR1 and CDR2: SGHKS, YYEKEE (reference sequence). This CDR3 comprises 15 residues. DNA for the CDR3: TGTGCCAGCAGCTTGGTTCGCCAGGGAACCACTGAAGCTTTCTTT. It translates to CASSLVRQGTTEAFF.

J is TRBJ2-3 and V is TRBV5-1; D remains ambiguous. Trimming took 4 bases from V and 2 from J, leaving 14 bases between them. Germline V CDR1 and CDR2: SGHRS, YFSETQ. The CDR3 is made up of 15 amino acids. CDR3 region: CASSPNELLTDTQYF. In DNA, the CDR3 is TGCGCCAGCAGCCCTAATGAACTCCTCACAGATACGCAGTATTTT.

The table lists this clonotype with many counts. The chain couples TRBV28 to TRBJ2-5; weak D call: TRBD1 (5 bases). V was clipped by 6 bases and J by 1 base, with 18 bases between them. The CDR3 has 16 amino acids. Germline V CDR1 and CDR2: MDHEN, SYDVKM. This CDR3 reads CASRQWVYRSQETQYF. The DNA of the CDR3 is TGTGCCAGCAGGCAATGGGTATACAGGAGCCAAGAGACCCAGTACTTC. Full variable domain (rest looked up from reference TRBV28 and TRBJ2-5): DVKVTQSSRYLVKRTGEKVFLECVQDMDHENMFWYRQDPGLGLRLIYFSYDVKMKEKGDIPEGYSVSREKKERFSLILESASTNQTSMYLCASRQWVYRSQETQYFGPGTRLLVL.

The CDR3 sequence is CASSGVAGGANTGELFF. Here the CDR3 DNA reads TGTGCCAGCAGTGGAGTGGCAGGGGGCGCGAACACCGGGGAGCTGTTTTTT. V and J are TRBV6-4 and TRBJ2-2; TRBD1 matches 8 bases. The CDR3 extends over 17 amino acids. Germline lookup yields CDR1 MRHNA and CDR2 SNTAGT. V gave up 4 bases and J gave up 0 bases; unmatched junction bases: 7.

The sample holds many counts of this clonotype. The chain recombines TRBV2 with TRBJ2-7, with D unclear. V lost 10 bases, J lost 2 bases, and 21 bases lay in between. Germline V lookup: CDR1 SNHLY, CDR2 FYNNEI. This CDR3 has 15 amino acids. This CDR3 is CAILSSDWGTYEQYF. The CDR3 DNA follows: TGTGCCATCCTCTCCTCAGACTGGGGTACCTACGAGCAGTACTTC.

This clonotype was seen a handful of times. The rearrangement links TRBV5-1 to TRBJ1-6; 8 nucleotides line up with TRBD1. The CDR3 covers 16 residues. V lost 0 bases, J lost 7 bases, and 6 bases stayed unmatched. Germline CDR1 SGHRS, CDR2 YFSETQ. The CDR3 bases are TGCGCCAGCAGCTTGGTCGGGCAGGGGGCCAATTCACCCCTCCACTTT. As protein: CASSLVGQGANSPLHF.

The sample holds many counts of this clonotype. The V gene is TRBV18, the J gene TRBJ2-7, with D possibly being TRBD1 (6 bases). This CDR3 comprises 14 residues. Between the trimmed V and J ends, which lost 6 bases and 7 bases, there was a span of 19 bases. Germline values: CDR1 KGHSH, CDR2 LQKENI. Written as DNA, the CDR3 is TGTGCCAGCTCGGCCGGGACACCCATGGGTGAGCAGTACTTC. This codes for CASSAGTPMGEQYF.

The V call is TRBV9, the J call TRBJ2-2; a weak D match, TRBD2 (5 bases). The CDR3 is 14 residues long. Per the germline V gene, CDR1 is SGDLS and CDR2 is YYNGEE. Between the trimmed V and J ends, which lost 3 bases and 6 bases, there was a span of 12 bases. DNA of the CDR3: TGTGCCAGCAGCGCCTCGGAGGCCCCCGGGGAGCTGTTTTTT. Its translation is CASSASEAPGELFF. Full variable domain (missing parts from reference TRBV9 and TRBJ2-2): DSGVTQTPKHLITATGQRVTLRCSPRSGDLSVYWYQQSLDQGLQFLIQYYNGEERAKGNILERFSAQQFPDLHSELNLSSLELGDSALYFCASSASEAPGELFFGEGSRLTVL.

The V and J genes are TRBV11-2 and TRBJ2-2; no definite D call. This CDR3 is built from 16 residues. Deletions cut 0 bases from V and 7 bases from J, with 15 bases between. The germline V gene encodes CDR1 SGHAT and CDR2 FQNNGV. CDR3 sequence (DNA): TGTGCCAGCAGCTTAGAGGACCGCCTCATGAGCGGGGAGCTGTTTTTT. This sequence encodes CASSLEDRLMSGELFF.